The text below deals with one T cell receptor (beta chain). This sample is part of a study of T cells after yellow fever vaccination. TCRdb re-derived calls from the 5' RACE reads in MiXCR, one entry per CDR3 protein. The sample has tens of thousands of distinct CDR3 sequences, roughly 5.9% seen once. The V end lost 0 bases, the J end lost 6 bases, and 7 bases lay between the germline ends. The CDR3 is 13 residues long. In germline, CDR1 is KGHSH, CDR2 LQKENI. The chain employs TRBV18 and TRBJ2-3; D ambiguous. The source material was PBMCs, either bulk or a sorted T-cell subset (CD4+, CD8+, memory, or dextramer-sorted; not recorded which), sampled on the day of the yellow fever booster vaccination. This TCR was recovered from a man aged 25 to 45 who received the YFV17D yellow fever vaccine. The DNA of the CDR3 is TGTGCCAGCTCACCACCCCCCCGGGATACGCAGTATTTT. Protein sequence: CASSPPPRDTQYF.